This T cell receptor (beta chain) was retrieved from a study of post-analysis software for immune sequencing data (dated by TCRdb to 2014 to 2015). Looking at the study overall: Relapsing-remitting, secondary progressive and progressive-relapsing multiple sclerosis were recorded as disease courses, and subtype annotation was lacking for some patients. Patient repertoires were compared against some twelve previously published healthy control repertoires from donors aged about 6 to 28 years. A subset of samples was prepared in parallel using single-end sample barcoding, then pooled and co-amplified after Illumina adapter ligation. General findings and caveats noted by the study authors: Normalized Chao1 diversity was significantly lower in multiple sclerosis patients than controls, suggesting substantial peripheral T-cell clonal expansion. Direct clustering with F measure showed strong co-clustering of samples prepared in the same batch, prompting a batch-effect correction. The multiple sclerosis patient group was slightly younger than the control group. Significantly higher frequencies in patients than in controls were found for roughly 5 TRBV segments, including TRBV5-6, TRBV5-1 and TRBV20-1.

Library prep was done by PCR. The run used an Illumina HiSeq 2500. To reduce PCR and sequencing biases, unique molecular identifiers were built into the TCR beta cDNA libraries. Per 1 to 10 million input T cells, roughly 500,000 cDNA molecules were obtained, such that each molecule approximated one T cell. The patient libraries were prepared and sequenced with the same protocol used for the earlier healthy control dataset. Within a given batch, samples were prepared together, multiplexed and sequenced on the same HiSeq lane. From the authors' description of their analysis: MIGEC handled the raw barcoded reads, throwing out single-read molecular identifier groups before consensus assembly and CDR3 extraction. VDJtools was used for post-analysis of the clonotype tables, with diversity normalized by down-sampling every dataset to the smallest sample size. To correct batch-related cross-sample contamination, repertoire overlap clustering matched CDR3 amino acid sequences but not nucleotide sequences. TCRdb reworked the public reads: Q25 trimming with fastp, MiXCR clone assembly, productive beta chains retained. Entries are consolidated by CDR3 protein sequence, retaining the most common genes and DNA. None of the V and J calls come from the authors' own analysis; TCRdb made them. The sample includes roughly 800,000 distinct CDR3 sequences, with 25% to 30% observed a single time. 0.56% of the sample is held by the ten biggest clonotypes.

The cysteine opens and the phenylalanine closes a CDR3 of 14 amino acids. Only CDR3 DNA is held: 42 bases, read in frame from base 1. The germline V gene encodes CDR1 KGHDR and CDR2 SFDVKD. Relative to germline, V is missing 6 bases and J is missing 7 bases, with 6 bases of the junction outside any gene match. The sample holds a few counts of this clonotype. Its antigen remains unidentified. No base-level quality is on record; no much larger clone is a single base apart. To demonstrate the VDJtools post-analysis software, TCR beta repertoires were profiled from the peripheral blood of more than ten young patients with multiple sclerosis. The multiple sclerosis patients were children and adolescents ranging in age from roughly 6 to 15 years.

Specimen: blood. The rearrangement joined TRBV24-1 to TRBJ2-2, with TRBD2 matching 8 junction bases. The TCR was taken from a girl aged 5-17 years with multiple sclerosis. This receptor has the CDR3 CATSTREGGGELFF. The sequenced DNA is TGTGCCACCAGTACCCGGGAGGGAGGCGGGGAGCTGTTTTTT.